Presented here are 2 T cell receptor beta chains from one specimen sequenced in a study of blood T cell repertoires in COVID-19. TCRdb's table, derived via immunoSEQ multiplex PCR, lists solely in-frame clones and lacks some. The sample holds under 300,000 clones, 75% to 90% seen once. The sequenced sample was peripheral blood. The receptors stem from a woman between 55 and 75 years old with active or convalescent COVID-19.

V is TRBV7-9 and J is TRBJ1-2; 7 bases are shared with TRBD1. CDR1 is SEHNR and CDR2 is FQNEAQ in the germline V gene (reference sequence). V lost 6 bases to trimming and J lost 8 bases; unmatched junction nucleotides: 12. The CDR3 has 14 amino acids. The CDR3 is CASRAHWDSEGYTF. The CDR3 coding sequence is TGTGCCAGCAGAGCCCACTGGGACAGTGAGGGCTACACCTTC.

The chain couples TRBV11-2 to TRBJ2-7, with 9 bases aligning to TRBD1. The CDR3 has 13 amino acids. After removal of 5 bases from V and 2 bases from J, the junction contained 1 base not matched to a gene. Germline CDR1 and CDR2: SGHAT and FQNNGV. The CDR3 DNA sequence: TGTGCCAGCAGCCGGACAGGGGCCTACGAGCAGTACTTC. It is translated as CASSRTGAYEQYF.